The text below deals with one T cell receptor (beta chain). Antigen unknown. CDR1 is MNHEY and CDR2 is SVGAGI in the germline V gene. The CDR3 consists of 13 residues. Trimming shortened V by 2 bases and J by 6 bases, and 7 bases separated the two germline ends. These data originate in a study of cytomegalovirus exposure and HLA in healthy donors. Findings and caveats of the study: Cytomegalovirus status was reportedly diagnosed by the classifier with high specificity and sensitivity.

It was with 60 Vbeta and 13 Jbeta primers that the PCR ran. Produced via immunoSEQ multiplex PCR; TCRdb's table is partial and in-frame only. Among about 160,000 clones listed, approximately 78% were seen once. Sequencing was performed on PBMCs. The receptor comes from a male donor in good health and CMV-seropositive. The chain is built from TRBV6-5 and TRBJ2-2; D is unresolved. CDR3 region: CASSYIVAGELFF. In nucleotides, the CDR3 is TGTGCCAGCAGTTACATAGTCGCCGGGGAGCTGTTTTTT.